The clone carrying this T cell receptor beta chain has at least ten counts. Its antigen is not known. These data belong to a study of blood T cells in healthy people across ages. General study results and limits: Older individuals had lower TCR beta diversity per million T cells (the decline was roughly linear). Strongly correlated with naive T cell percentage was TCR beta diversity.

With a J-beta primer mix and a sample-barcoded 5' primer, a second PCR ran about 7 to 11 cycles. Tags on each cDNA molecule came from a template-switch adaptor with 12 random nucleotides. TCRdb reprocessed the 5' RACE reads with MiXCR, giving one entry per CDR3 protein. The data hold 1.5 million to 2 million distinct CDR3 sequences, with roughly 28% observed a single time. V lost 5 bases, J lost 5 bases, and 14 bases stayed unmatched. CDR3 length: 16 amino acids. In germline, CDR1 is SGHVS, CDR2 FQNEAQ. The clonotype was recovered from a woman aged 30 to 39 in good health. Specimen: blood. This chain connects TRBV7-8 to TRBJ2-7; 8 bases fit TRBD1. The CDR3 here is CASSPEVRGPPNEQYF. The DNA of the CDR3 is TGTGCCAGCAGCCCAGAGGTCAGGGGGCCCCCCAACGAGCAGTACTTC.